This paragraph reports one TCR beta chain. What it binds is unknown. Germline CDR1 reads MDHEN; CDR2 reads SYDVKM. V lost 2 bases and J lost 4, with 14 bases in between. The CDR3 spans 15 residues. This sample is drawn from a study of long-term antiretroviral therapy in people with HIV. Study-wide points: Gathering of blood took place between the mid-2000s and the late 2010s, possibly under older ART regimens. HIV repertoires spanned tighter CDR3 length ranges than controls did.

Version v3.0 of the immunoSEQ assay ran at survey level. Sequencing of each sample targeted about 40,000-50,000 T-cell genomes. Generated by immunoSEQ multiplex PCR, the TCRdb table keeps only in-frame clones and is missing some. The repertoire holds some 20,000 clones, over 75% seen once, with around 7.9% in the top ten. The sequence was obtained from a woman in her thirties or forties with HIV. Sequencing was performed on unsorted PBMCs, taken at the start of antiretroviral therapy, before treatment. J is TRBJ1-1 and V is TRBV28; possibly TRBD1 for D (6 bases). CDR3 residues: CASSLTRRGGTEAFF. CDR3 nucleotides: TGTGCCAGCAGTTTAACTCGGAGAGGGGGCACTGAAGCTTTCTTT.